This TCR beta chain emerged from a study of blood T cell repertoires in COVID-19. Study details: The United States, Italy and Spain supplied acute and convalescent COVID-19 samples. PBMCs, B-cell-depleted T cells, or T cells were the source of the cDNA or gDNA that made up the material.

V gave up 0 bases and J gave up 1 base; unmatched junction bases: 13. CDR3 size: 19 residues. The germline V gene encodes CDR1 LGHNT and CDR2 FRNRAP. The repertoire was sequenced with immunoSEQ multiplex PCR; TCRdb's copy has only in-frame clones and lacks some. Here the sample spans 77,000 or so clones, more than 65% being singletons. The sample was peripheral blood. The rearrangement links TRBV12-5 to TRBJ1-1, with TRBD1 matching 8 bases. The receptor was derived from a woman of 80 years or more with active or convalescent COVID-19. The CDR3 DNA follows: TGTGCTAGTGGTTTGGTACGAGTGGACAGGGAGGGGAAGAACACTGAAGCTTTCTTT. It translates to CASGLVRVDREGKNTEAFF.